These 9 T cell receptor beta chains share one sample of origin, sequenced in a study of T-cell memory formation after mild COVID-19. Using its own MiXCR run on the 5' RACE reads, TCRdb lists one record per CDR3 protein. The table includes around 390,000 distinct CDR3 sequences, approximately 16% detected once. The sequenced sample was PBMCs or a T cell subset sorted from them (not recorded which). These receptors were obtained from a man younger than 35 who had mild COVID-19 (a few samples of this study predate the infection). Cell type and time point are not known.

This clonotype was recorded a few times. This chain connects TRBV6-4 to TRBJ2-3; tentative D call: TRBD2 (5 bases). The V and J ends lost 5 bases and 8 bases respectively, with 17 bases between them. The CDR3 spans 14 residues. CDR1 is MRHNA, CDR2 SNTAGT, per germline. CDR3 in amino acids: CASSPEDLSSTQYF. The CDR3 DNA reads TGTGCCAGCAGTCCCGAGGACTTATCCTCTACGCAGTATTTT.

This clonotype has at least ten counts. The chain uses TRBV7-2 and TRBJ2-1; D not certain. Trimming took 0 bases from V and 12 from J, leaving 9 bases between them. CDR3 length: 12 residues. Germline V gene sequence: CDR1 SGHTA, CDR2 FQGNSA. The CDR3 DNA follows: TGTGCCAGCAGCTTAGCGGGGTTGTGGCAGTTCTTC. Translating gives CASSLAGLWQFF.

Only a few counts were recorded for this clonotype. The V and J genes are TRBV7-9 and TRBJ1-2; the match to TRBD1 covers 8 bases. Germline-derived CDR1 and CDR2 are SEHNR and FQNEAQ (reference sequence). The CDR3 contains 15 residues. J was trimmed by 2 bases and V by 5 bases; bases with no gene match: 7. CDR3 sequence reads: CASSTTRGPNYGYTF. The CDR3, as DNA: TGTGCCAGCAGCACAACCAGGGGGCCAAACTATGGCTACACCTTC.

This clonotype was found a few times. V and J are TRBV6-5 and TRBJ1-5; TRBD1 matches at 7 bases. The CDR3 has 15 amino acids. From germline, CDR1 is MNHEY and CDR2 SVGAGI. The V segment lost 11 bases and the J segment 0 bases; nucleotides outside the gene matches: 10. CDR3 amino acids: CAGGQLCHSNQPQHF. The CDR3 DNA reads TGTGCCGGGGGACAGTTATGCCATAGCAATCAGCCCCAGCATTTT.

In this sample, this clonotype turned up a few times. The chain joins TRBV6-2 or TRBV6-3 to TRBJ2-1; a possible D gene is TRBD2 (5 bases). The CDR3 is 13 residues long. In germline, CDR1 is MNHEY, CDR2 SVGEGT. V was trimmed by 7 bases and J by 0 bases, leaving 7 bases between them. CDR3 amino acids: CASNRGSYNEQFF. CDR3 nucleotides: TGTGCCAGCAACCGGGGCTCCTACAATGAGCAGTTCTTC.

The V and J genes are TRBV7-8 and TRBJ2-5; D is unresolved. V lost 2 bases to trimming and J lost 4 bases, with 20 bases between them. Germline-derived CDR1 and CDR2 are SGHVS and FQNEAQ. The CDR3 has 17 amino acids. The CDR3 DNA is TGTGCCAGCAGCTTACAACCGGGCCTCTCCCCCAGAGAGACCCAGTACTTC. This codes for CASSLQPGLSPRETQYF.

This chain joins TRBV19 and TRBJ2-1; TRBD1 might be the D (5 bases). Germline V lookup: CDR1 LNHDA, CDR2 SQIVND (reference sequence). The CDR3 is 14 amino acids. V was pared by 1 base and J by 6 bases, with 10 bases between. This chain's CDR3 is CASSIGQPFNEQFF. The CDR3 DNA reads as TGTGCCAGTAGTATAGGACAGCCTTTCAATGAGCAGTTCTTC. The full variable domain, completed using reference TRBV19 and TRBJ2-1, is DGGITQSPKYLFRKEGQNVTLSCEQNLNHDAMYWYRQDPGQGLRLIYYSQIVNDFQKGDIAEGYSVSREKKESFPLTVTSAQKNPTAFYLCASSIGQPFNEQFFGPGTRLTVL.

This clonotype was picked up a small number of times. The rearrangement links TRBV27 to TRBJ1-5, with a possible D match to TRBD1 (6 bases). The CDR3 is 14 residues long. The germline V gene has CDR1 MNHEY and CDR2 SMNVEV (reference sequence). Trimming stripped 2 bases from V and 6 bases from J, with 11 bases between. The CDR3 DNA follows: TGTGCCAGCAGTTTAGTCAGGGGTGGTCAGCCCCAGCATTTT. It yields the protein CASSLVRGGQPQHF.

This clonotype has a handful of counts. This chain uses TRBV7-3 with TRBJ2-7; D might be TRBD1 (6 bases). The V end lost 1 base, the J end lost 5 bases, and 9 bases lay between the germline ends. Germline CDR1 and CDR2: SGHTA and FQGTGA. The CDR3 consists of 13 residues. Here the CDR3 reads CASSLIQGDEQYF. DNA of the CDR3: TGTGCCAGCAGCTTAATACAGGGTGACGAGCAGTACTTC. Full variable domain (outside the CDR3, taken from reference TRBV7-3 and TRBJ2-7): GAGVSQTPSNKVTEKGKYVELRCDPISGHTALYWYRQSLGQGPEFLIYFQGTGAADDSGLPNDRFFAVRPEGSVSTLKIQRTERGDSAVYLCASSLIQGDEQYFGPGTRLTVT.